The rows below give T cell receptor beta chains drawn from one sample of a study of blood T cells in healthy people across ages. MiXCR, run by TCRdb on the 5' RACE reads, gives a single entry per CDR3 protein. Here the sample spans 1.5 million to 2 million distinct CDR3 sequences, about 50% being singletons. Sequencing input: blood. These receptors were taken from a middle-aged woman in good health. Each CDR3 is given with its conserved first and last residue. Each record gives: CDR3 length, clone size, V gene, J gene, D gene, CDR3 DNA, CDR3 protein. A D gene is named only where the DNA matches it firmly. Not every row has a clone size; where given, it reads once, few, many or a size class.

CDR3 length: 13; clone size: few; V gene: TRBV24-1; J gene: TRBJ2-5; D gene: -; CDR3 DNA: TGTGCCACCAGTGGGAACCCGAAAGAGACCCAGTACTTC; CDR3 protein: CATSGNPKETQYF
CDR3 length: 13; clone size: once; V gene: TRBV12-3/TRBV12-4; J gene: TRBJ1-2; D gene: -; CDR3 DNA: TGTGCCAGCAGCCTACAGAATGTCTATGGCTACACCTTC; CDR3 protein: CASSLQNVYGYTF
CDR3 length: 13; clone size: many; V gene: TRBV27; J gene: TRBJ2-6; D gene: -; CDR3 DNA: TGTGCCAGCAGTTTAACTGGGGCCAACGTCCTGACTTTC; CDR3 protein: CASSLTGANVLTF
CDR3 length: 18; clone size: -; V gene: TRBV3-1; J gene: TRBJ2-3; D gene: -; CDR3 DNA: TGTGCCAGCAGCCAAGATAGCGGCAGGGGTACCTACACAGATACGCAGTATTTT; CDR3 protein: CASSQDSGRGTYTDTQYF
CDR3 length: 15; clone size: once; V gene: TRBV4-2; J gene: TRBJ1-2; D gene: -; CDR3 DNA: TGTGCCAGCAGCCAAGATCAGGGCGGCAACTATGGCTACACCTTC; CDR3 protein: CASSQDQGGNYGYTF
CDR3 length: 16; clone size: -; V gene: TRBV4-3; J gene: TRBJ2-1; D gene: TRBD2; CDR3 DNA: TGCGCCAGCAGCCAAGGGGGCGGGGGGTCCTACAATGAGCAGTTCTTC; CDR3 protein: CASSQGGGGSYNEQFF
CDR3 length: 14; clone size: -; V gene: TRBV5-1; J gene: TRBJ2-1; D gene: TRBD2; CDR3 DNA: TGCGCCAGCAGGTTTAGCGGGGGGAGAAATGAGCAGTTCTTC; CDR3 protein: CASRFSGGRNEQFF
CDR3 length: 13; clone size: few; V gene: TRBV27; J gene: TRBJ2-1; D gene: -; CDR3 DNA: TGTGCCAGCAGTTTAAGGCTGAACAATGAGCAGTTCTTC; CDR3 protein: CASSLRLNNEQFF
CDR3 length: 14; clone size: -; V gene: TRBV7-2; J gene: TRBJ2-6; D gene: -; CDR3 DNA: TGTGCCAGCAGCTTAAAACAGGTAGTCAACGTCCTGACTTTC; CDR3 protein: CASSLKQVVNVLTF
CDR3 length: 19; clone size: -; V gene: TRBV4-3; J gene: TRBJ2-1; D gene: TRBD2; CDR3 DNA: TGCGCCAGCAGCCAAGACCGACTAGCGGGGGATCTTTCCTACAATGAGCAGTTCTTC; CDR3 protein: CASSQDRLAGDLSYNEQFF
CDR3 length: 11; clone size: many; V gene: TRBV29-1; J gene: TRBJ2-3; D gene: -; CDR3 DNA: TGCAGCGCACAGGGAGGAGATACGCAGTATTTT; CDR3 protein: CSAQGGDTQYF
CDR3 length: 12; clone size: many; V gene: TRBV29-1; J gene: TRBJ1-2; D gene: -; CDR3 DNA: TGCAGTTACTACTCGGCGGACTATGGCTACACCTTC; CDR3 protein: CSYYSADYGYTF
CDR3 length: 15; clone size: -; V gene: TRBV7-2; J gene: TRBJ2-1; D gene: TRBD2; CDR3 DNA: TGTGCCAGCAGCAGTCTAGCGGGGGGCATCGGTGAGCAGTTCTTC; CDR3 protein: CASSSLAGGIGEQFF
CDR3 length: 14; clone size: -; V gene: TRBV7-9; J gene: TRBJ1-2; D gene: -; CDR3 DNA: TGTGCCAGCAGCTTATTCTTAACAGGGAATGGCTACACCTTC; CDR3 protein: CASSLFLTGNGYTF
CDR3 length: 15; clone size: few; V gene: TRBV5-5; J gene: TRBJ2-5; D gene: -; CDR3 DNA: TGTGCCAGCAGCTTTTCCCAGGGGATAGGGGAGACCCAGTACTTC; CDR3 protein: CASSFSQGIGETQYF
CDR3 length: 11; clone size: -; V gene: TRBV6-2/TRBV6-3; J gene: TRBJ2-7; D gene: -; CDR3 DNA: TGTGCCAGCAGGGACTTTCCCGAGCAGTACTTC; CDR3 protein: CASRDFPEQYF
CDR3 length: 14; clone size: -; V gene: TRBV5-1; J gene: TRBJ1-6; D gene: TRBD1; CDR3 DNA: TGCGCCAGCAGGTCAGGGGGCATGAATTCACCCCTCCACTTT; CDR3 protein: CASRSGGMNSPLHF
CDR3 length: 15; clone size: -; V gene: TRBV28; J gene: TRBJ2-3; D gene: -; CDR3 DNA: TGTGCCAGCAGTTTCCTCCAGGAAAGCACAGATACGCAGTATTTT; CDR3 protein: CASSFLQESTDTQYF
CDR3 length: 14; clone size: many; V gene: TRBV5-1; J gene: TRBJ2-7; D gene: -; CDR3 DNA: TGCGCCAGCAGCCCAGAGGTGATACCCTACGAGCAGTACTTC; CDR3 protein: CASSPEVIPYEQYF
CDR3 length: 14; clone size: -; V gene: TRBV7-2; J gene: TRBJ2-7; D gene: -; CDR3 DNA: TGTGTCAGCAGCAAACAGGGAGGGGGATACGAGCAGTACTTC; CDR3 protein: CVSSKQGGGYEQYF
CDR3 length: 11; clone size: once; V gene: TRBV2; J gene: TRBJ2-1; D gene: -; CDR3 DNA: TGTGCCAGCCTACGGGCCAATGAGCAGTTCTTC; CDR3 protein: CASLRANEQFF
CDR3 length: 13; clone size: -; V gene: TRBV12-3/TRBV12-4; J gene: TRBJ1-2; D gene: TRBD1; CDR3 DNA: TGTGCCAGCTCTGGACAGGTTAACTATGGCTACACCTTC; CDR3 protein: CASSGQVNYGYTF
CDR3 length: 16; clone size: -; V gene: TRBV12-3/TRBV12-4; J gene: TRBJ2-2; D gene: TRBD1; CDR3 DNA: TGTGCCAGCAGGCAAGACAGGGATCGGCGCACCGGGGAGCTGTTTTTT; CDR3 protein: CASRQDRDRRTGELFF
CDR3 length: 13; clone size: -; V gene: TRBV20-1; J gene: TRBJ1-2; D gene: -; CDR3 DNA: TGCAGTGCTAGAGATCCAAAGGGGCAGGGCTACACCTTC; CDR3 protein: CSARDPKGQGYTF
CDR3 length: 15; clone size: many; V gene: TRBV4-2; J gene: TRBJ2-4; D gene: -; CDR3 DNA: TGTGCCAGCAGCCAAGATGGGCAGGGAAGGGACATTCAGTACTTC; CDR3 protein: CASSQDGQGRDIQYF
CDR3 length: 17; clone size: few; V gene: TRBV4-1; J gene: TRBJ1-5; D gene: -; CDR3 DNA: TGCGCCAGCAGCCAAGTCGGGACCGATCTTGGGAATCAGCCCCAGCATTTT; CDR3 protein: CASSQVGTDLGNQPQHF
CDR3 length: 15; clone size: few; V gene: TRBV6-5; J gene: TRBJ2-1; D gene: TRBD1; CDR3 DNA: TGTGCCAGCAGCCGAAGACAGGGGGCGGGAAATGAGCAGTTCTTC; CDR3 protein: CASSRRQGAGNEQFF